The T cell receptor beta chain described here comes from a study of cytomegalovirus exposure and HLA in healthy donors. Primers included in the PCR were 60 Vbeta and 13 Jbeta primers. Profiled with immunoSEQ multiplex PCR; TCRdb holds only in-frame clones, not every one. The repertoire holds roughly 180,000 clones, with about 10% as singletons. This CDR3 is 11 amino acids long. Germline V CDR1 and CDR2: DFQATT, SNEGSKA (reference sequence). The germline V and J ends were trimmed by 7 bases and 3 bases, with 10 bases remaining between them. This clone appeared a few times. V gene TRBV20-1 combines with J gene TRBJ2-7; D is unclear. Specimen: PBMCs. The clonotype originates from a woman in her thirties in good health and CMV-seropositive. CDR3 coding DNA: TGCAGTGTGGAGACCCACTACGAGCAGTACTTC. As protein: CSVETHYEQYF.